This T cell receptor (beta chain) was found in a study of molecular identifiers for immune sequencing clone quantification. Worth noting for this clonotype: Its antigen is not identified.

Overall study results and limits: Highly expanded clone sizes could be underestimated through barcode sharing by identical TCR molecules. In naive cells, under 1% of molecules belonged to clones above 20 RNA copies, against over 97% in effector cells.

J lost 7 bases, V lost 6 bases, and 19 bases had no gene match. The CDR3 contains 18 residues. The germline V gene has CDR1 DFQATT and CDR2 SNEGSKA (reference sequence). TCRdb redid the calling of the PCR reads with MiXCR, one entry per CDR3 protein. The sample holds about half a million distinct CDR3 sequences; about 26% are singletons and the top ten take approximately 0.76%. Material: naive CD8+ T cells from blood, with Jurkat cell RNA spiked in. Described subset: FACS-sorted CD8+CD4-CCR7+CD45RA+ naive T cells. The rearrangement links TRBV20-1 to TRBJ1-4; 11 positions agree with TRBD1. The sequence was obtained from a human donor in good health. Some libraries in this study had Jurkat cell RNA spiked in. For the CDR3, the DNA is TGCAGTGCAACACCTGGGACAGGGGGTAATTCGATGGCTGAAAAACTGTTTTTT. Translated, it gives CSATPGTGGNSMAEKLFF.